This T cell receptor (beta chain) was sequenced in a study of shared clonotypes between healthy human individuals. Per germline, CDR1 LNHDA and CDR2 SQIVND (reference sequence). The V and J ends lost 10 bases and 4 bases respectively, with 16 bases between them. CDR3 length: 13 amino acids. As defined, naive CD8 cells were CD45RO-negative and positively selected for CCR7, with terminally differentiated effector memory CD45RA+ cells excluded. The donors were adults (healthy and HIV-negative) with no recent acute infections or vaccinations. Study conclusions and caveats: An anticipated effect of sequencing depth on clonotype sharing among donors was recognized.

The protocol was immunoSEQ multiplex PCR, while the TCRdb copy is restricted to in-frame clones and leaves out a portion. Of around 600,000 clones in the sample, approximately 95% were seen once. Points on this clone: No antigen is known for it.

This clonotype originated in a young woman in good health. The chain couples TRBV19 to TRBJ1-2; perhaps TRBD1 as D (5 bases). The material sequenced was naive CD8+ T cells sorted from blood. DNA for the CDR3: TGTGCCACAGGGCCTGGGGGGGGCTATGGCTACACCTTC. Translation gives CATGPGGGYGYTF.